This T cell receptor beta chain emerged from a study of blood T cell repertoires in COVID-19. Turning to the study itself: T cells, B-cell-depleted T cells, or PBMCs supplied cDNA or gDNA.

Trimming took 1 base from V and 2 from J, leaving 11 bases between them. Germline V gives CDR1 LGHNA, CDR2 YNFKEQ. This CDR3 has 15 residues. TCRdb keeps only in-frame clones here, not all; method: immunoSEQ multiplex PCR. The data contain some 150,000 clones, about nine tenths of them singletons. The chain employs TRBV4-2 and TRBJ1-1, with unresolved D. The specimen sequenced was peripheral blood. The sequence was obtained from a human donor in a cohort sampled during active COVID-19. The CDR3 reads CASSQVVTLNTEAFF. The CDR3 nucleotides read TGTGCCAGCAGCCAAGTAGTCACTCTCAACACTGAAGCTTTCTTT.